Shown below are 3 T cell receptor beta chains from a single sample sequenced in a study of T cell repertoires in cytomegalovirus infection. TCRdb ran MiXCR on the reads and lists one entry per CDR3 protein. This table has 500,000 to 600,000 distinct CDR3 sequences, 16% appearing once. Sequencing used CD8+ T cells from PBMCs. These receptors were obtained from a human donor in good health (CMV status not recorded). Some clones in this sample may be carry-over from other donors' samples.

This clonotype was counted ten times or more. The chain is built from TRBV7-2 and TRBJ1-1; no firm D call. V lost 2 bases and J 1 base, leaving 8 bases between the germline ends. There are 14 residues in the CDR3. CDR1 is SGHTA and CDR2 is FQGNSA in the germline V gene. The CDR3 DNA follows: TGTGCCAGCAGCTTATTATCTAAGAACACTGAAGCTTTCTTT. Translating gives CASSLLSKNTEAFF.

DNA for the CDR3: TGTGCCAGCAGTTTATCGGCATATGCTAATGAAAAACTGTTTTTT. Amino acids: CASSLSAYANEKLFF. This chain connects TRBV27 to TRBJ1-4; D unclear. CDR1 and CDR2 from the germline V gene are MNHEY and SMNVEV (reference sequence). The CDR3 has 15 residues. V lost 0 bases, J lost 3 bases, and 8 bases lay in between. The full variable domain, with the rest looked up from reference TRBV27 and TRBJ1-4, is EAQVTQNPRYLITVTGKKLTVTCSQNMNHEYMSWYRQDPGLGLRQIYYSMNVEVTDKGDVPEGYKVSRKEKRNFPLILESPSPNQTSLYFCASSLSAYANEKLFFGSGTQLSVL.

This clonotype was seen at least ten times. This chain links TRBV27 with TRBJ2-3; D is possibly TRBD1 (5 bases). Germline CDR1 and CDR2: MNHEY and SMNVEV (reference sequence). The CDR3 runs to 16 residues. Between the trimmed V and J ends, which lost 0 bases and 7 bases, there was a span of 17 bases. The CDR3 region is CASSLSNRQLVYTQYF. The DNA for the CDR3 is TGTGCCAGCAGTTTATCGAACAGACAGTTAGTGTATACGCAGTATTTT.